This T cell receptor beta chain originates from a study of shared clonotypes between healthy human individuals (dated by TCRdb to about 2020). Background on the whole study: The cohort included three men and a couple of women between 18 and 49 years of age. Per donor, three plates each were used for CD4 naive and CD4 memory, two for CD8 naive, and one for CD8 memory. The study deeply sequenced blood TCR repertoires of several healthy adults to estimate repertoire size and the extent of clonotype sharing between individuals. To increase sequencing depth and limit assay-specific biases, different laboratories used diverse techniques to prepare libraries and sequence TCR repertoires. Leukapheresis yielded between about 0.85 and 10 billion PBMCs per donor.

Findings and caveats that apply to the study as a whole: The genetic and exposure-history diversity represented was limited by the small number of donors. Larger estimated clonotype richness was generally found for naive subsets than for memory subsets. Even with the large sequencing depth, rarefaction of the sorted-subset datasets indicated that sequencing was incomplete. Clonotypes shared by all four sorted-subset donors showed higher generation probabilities than non-shared clonotypes. Pairwise subsampling led to the expectation that sequencing depth would affect the degree of clonotype sharing among donors. Sampling was restricted to blood, and TCR repertoires in tissue are likely to differ from TCR repertoires in blood. Roughly 5% of naive CD4, 3.5% of naive CD8, 2.3% of memory CD4, and about 0.4% of memory CD8 clonotypes were shared across several donors.

Concerning this clone itself: Its antigen remains unidentified. It has no much larger one-base neighbor in the sample; base qualities were not kept.

Healthy HIV-negative adults with no recently reported acute infections or vaccinations were included as donors. All donors were Caucasian adults living in Nashville, Tennessee, USA. CD4+ T cells were enriched by magnetic negative selection; naive cells were then positively selected on CD45RA, and the negative fraction formed the memory subset. Blood was collected by leukapheresis, and PBMCs were isolated by Ficoll-Histopaque density gradient centrifugation and then cryopreserved in liquid nitrogen vapor phase. Purity and quantity of every magnetically sorted T cell population were checked by analytical flow cytometry. Genomic DNA was isolated from every sorted fraction and measured by UV absorbance on a Nanodrop 2000c. Using the deep immunoSEQ assay, multiplex PCR amplified TCR CDR3 regions from genomic DNA. Genomic DNA extracted from each cell subset was distributed evenly over all wells of several immunoSEQ 96-well plates, and each plate served as one replicate. Each replicate PCR for sorted subsets received about 210 ng genomic DNA, equal to roughly 33,000 T cell genomes. Purified libraries were quantified with a Qubit 3.0 fluorometer, sized on a Bioanalyzer 2100, and re-quantified with the KAPA Library Quantification kit. A separate single-read 150-cycle Illumina NextSeq 550 flow cell was used to sequence each immunoSEQ 96-well plate. Per the authors' processing: Because the immunoSEQ output included only junctional sequences and no quality scores, the filtering could not be the same as the filtering used for full-length reads. To assign V/J genes and CDR3, sequences were annotated against IMGT germline references using PyIR, a Python wrapper for IgBLAST v1.9. Reads were removed for weak V/J assignments (E-value above 1e-6), missing CDR3, stop codons, out-of-frame junctions, or ambiguous translated residues. V3J clonotypes were defined by identical inferred V gene, J gene, and CDR3 amino acid sequence. Percentage overlap between repertoires was computed as shared unique clonotypes divided by the size of the smaller repertoire. Richness of each repertoire was evaluated using RTK rarefaction, the Chao1 estimator, and Recon v2.1 estimates of unobserved clonotypes. Generation probabilities were computed with OLGA for all TCRbeta clonotypes obtained by the gDNA method from several donors. The source is immuneACCESS, and TCRdb retained only in-frame sequences with V and J called. Part of the clones is not carried over; for the studies checked, unresolved V genes explain less than half of this, and the remainder is unexplained. V, J and clone size reflect that table, while D and trimming were determined from the DNA. The sample records roughly 1 million clones, around 78% of which are singletons. The ten largest clones add up to around 0.47% of the sample.

Per the germline V gene (reference sequence), MNHEY is the CDR1 and SMNVEV is the CDR2. A distance of 2 bases separates the germline ends of V and J, which lose 2 bases and 0 bases respectively. Reading from cysteine to phenylalanine, the CDR3 counts 13 amino acids. Just the 39-base CDR3 DNA is kept, in frame starting at base 1. The source is a man younger than 35 in good health. Some clones in this sample may be carry-over from other donors' samples. Sequencing was done on a sample of memory CD4+ T cells from PBMCs. Explained via the paper, the cell subset or site label denotes: CD45RA-negative fraction. Recombination joined TRBV27 with TRBJ2-1; the D gene lacks a confident call. The DNA sequence is TGTGCCAGCAGTTTAGACTCCTACAATGAGCAGTTCTTC. Translation gives CASSLDSYNEQFF.